This T cell receptor (beta chain) was documented in a study of blood T cell repertoires in COVID-19. On the study more broadly: From the United States, Italy and Spain came samples of acute and convalescent COVID-19. The cDNA or gDNA used as material had been derived from T cells, B-cell-depleted T cells, or PBMCs.

Study processing details: Nucleated cell number was recorded as an estimate derived from reference gene primer amplification. Generated by immunoSEQ multiplex PCR, the TCRdb table keeps only in-frame clones and is missing some. D and trimming come from the DNA, and the V and J calls and clone size come from that table. The table shows 210,000 or so clones, with almost 90% occurring only once. This CDR3 spans 15 amino acids. Looked up from germline, CDR1 is KGHDR and CDR2 is SFDVKD. V lost 3 bases, J lost 9 bases, and 17 bases lay in between. The sequence was obtained from a man between 18 and 29 years old with active or convalescent COVID-19. The chain links TRBV24-1 to TRBJ2-1; unclear D gene. The specimen sequenced was peripheral blood. CDR3 protein: CATSDGHSAKPEQFF. CDR3 in DNA: TGTGCCACCAGTGATGGGCATTCCGCCAAGCCTGAGCAGTTCTTC.